This T cell receptor (beta chain) was identified during a study of blood T cell repertoires in COVID-19. The CDR3 loop spans 14 amino acids. Germline-derived CDR1 and CDR2 are SNHLY and FYNNEI. Losses at the gene ends were 4 bases for V and 6 bases for J; bases not matched to a gene: 5. Assay used: immunoSEQ multiplex PCR; TCRdb lists only in-frame clones, some missing. The sample contains under 200,000 clones, more than 75% of which appear only once. The TCR comes from a man between 40 and 49 years old with active or convalescent COVID-19. Material: peripheral blood. The chain links TRBV2 to TRBJ2-1; 8 bases match TRBD2. As DNA, the CDR3 is TGTGCCAGCAGTGTGAGAAGCGGGGGCAATGAGCAGTTCTTC. Its translation is CASSVRSGGNEQFF.